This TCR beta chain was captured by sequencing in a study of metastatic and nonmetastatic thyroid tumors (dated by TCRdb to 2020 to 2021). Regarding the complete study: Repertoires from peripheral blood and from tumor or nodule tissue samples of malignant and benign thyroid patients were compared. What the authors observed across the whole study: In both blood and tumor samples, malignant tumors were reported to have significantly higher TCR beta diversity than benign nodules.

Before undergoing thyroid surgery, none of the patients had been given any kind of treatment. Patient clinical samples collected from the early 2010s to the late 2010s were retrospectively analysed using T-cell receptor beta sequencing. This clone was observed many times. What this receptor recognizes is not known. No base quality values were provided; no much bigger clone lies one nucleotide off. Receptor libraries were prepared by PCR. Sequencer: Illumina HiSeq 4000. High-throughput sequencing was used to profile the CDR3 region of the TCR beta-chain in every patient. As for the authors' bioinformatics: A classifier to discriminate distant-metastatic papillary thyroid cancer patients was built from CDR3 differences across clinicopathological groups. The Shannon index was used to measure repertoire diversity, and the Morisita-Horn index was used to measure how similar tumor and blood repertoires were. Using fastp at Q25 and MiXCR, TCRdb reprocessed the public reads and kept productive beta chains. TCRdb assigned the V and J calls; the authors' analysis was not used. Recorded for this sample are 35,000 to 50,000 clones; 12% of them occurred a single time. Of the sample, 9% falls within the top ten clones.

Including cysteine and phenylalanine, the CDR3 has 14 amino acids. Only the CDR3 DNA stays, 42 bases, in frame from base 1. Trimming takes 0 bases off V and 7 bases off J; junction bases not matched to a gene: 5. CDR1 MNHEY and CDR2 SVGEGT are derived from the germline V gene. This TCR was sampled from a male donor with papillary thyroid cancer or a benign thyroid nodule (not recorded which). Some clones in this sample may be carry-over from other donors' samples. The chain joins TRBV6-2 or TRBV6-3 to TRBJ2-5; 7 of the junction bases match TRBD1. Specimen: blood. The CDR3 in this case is CASSYSTRGRTQYF. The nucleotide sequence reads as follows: TGTGCCAGCAGTTACTCTACCAGGGGGAGGACCCAGTACTTC.